A single TCR beta chain is shown here with its context. Its antigen is currently unknown. The record originates from a study of cytomegalovirus exposure and HLA in healthy donors. Study-wide findings and caveats: TCR beta chains numbering more than 150 were designated cytomegalovirus-associated. A few of the chains that were CMV-associated were confirmed in vitro to be specific for CMV antigens. It was found in a later analysis that first-cohort TCR clusters tended to co-occur in the approximately 130 validation repertoires.

The table came from immunoSEQ multiplex PCR; TCRdb's copy has only in-frame clones and leaves some out. The data show around 120,000 clones, 86% seen once. CDR3 length: 15 residues. The V and J ends lost 3 bases and 4 bases, in that order; junction bases with no gene match: 7. The V gene's germline CDR1 is SGHRS and CDR2 YFSETQ. The sequencing sample was made of PBMCs. V gene TRBV5-1 combines with J gene TRBJ2-7; TRBD1 aligns across 10 bases. This TCR came from a man aged 18 to 30 in good health and CMV-seronegative. The CDR3 coding sequence is TGCGCCAGCAGCTCAGGCGGGACAGGGGAGTACGAGCAGTACTTC. Its protein product is CASSSGGTGEYEQYF.